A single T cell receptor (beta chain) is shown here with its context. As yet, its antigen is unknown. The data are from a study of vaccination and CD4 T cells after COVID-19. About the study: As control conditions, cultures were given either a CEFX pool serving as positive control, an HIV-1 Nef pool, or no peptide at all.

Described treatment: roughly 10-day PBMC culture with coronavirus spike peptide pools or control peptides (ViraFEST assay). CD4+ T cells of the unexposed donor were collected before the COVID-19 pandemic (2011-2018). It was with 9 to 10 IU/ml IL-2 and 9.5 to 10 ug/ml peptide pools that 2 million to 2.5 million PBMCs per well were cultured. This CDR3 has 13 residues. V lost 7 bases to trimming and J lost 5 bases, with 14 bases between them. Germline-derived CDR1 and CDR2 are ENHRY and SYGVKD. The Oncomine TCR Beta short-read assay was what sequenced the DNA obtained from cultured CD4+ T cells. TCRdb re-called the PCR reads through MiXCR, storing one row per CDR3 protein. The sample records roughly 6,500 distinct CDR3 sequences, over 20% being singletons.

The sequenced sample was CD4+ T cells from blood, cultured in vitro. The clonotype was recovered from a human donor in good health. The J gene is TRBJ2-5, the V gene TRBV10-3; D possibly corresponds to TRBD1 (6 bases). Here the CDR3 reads CAITDRSGETQYF. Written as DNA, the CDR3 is TGTGCCATCACTGACAGGTCGGGGGAGACCCAGTACTTC.